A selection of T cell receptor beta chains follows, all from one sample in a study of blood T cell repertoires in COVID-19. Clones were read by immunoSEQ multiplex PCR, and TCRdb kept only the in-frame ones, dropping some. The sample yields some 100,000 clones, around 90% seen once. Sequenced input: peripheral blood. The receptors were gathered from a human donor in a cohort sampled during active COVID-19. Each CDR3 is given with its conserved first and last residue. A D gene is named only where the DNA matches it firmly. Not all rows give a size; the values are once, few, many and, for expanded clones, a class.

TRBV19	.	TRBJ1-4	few	TGTGCCAGTAGTATAGTCGGGCAGGGTCATGAAAAACTGTTTTTT	CASSIVGQGHEKLFF
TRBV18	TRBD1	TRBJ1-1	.	TGTGCCAGCTCACCGGACAGGGTGAACACTGAAGCTTTCTTT	CASSPDRVNTEAFF
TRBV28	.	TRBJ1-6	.	TGTGCCAGCAGGGGAGGGGGACGCACGAATTCACCCCTCCACTTT	CASRGGGRTNSPLHF
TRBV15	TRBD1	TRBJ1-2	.	TGTGCCACCAGCAGACGGACAGGGTATGGCTACACCTTC	CATSRRTGYGYTF
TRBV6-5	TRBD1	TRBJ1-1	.	TGTGCCAGCAGACGGGACAGGGCGAACACTGAAGCTTTCTTT	CASRRDRANTEAFF
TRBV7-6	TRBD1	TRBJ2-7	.	TGTGCCAGCAGCCTCACCCAAGGGGGCTTGAGGGCGGGTGGGCAGTACTTC	CASSLTQGGLRAGGQYF
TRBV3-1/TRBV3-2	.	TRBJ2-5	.	TGTGCCAGCATGATTTCCGGGGGACACCAAGAGACCCAGTACTTC	CASMISGGHQETQYF
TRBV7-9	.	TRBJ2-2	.	TGTGCCAGCAGACGGGACATCTACACCGGGGAGCTGTTTTTT	CASRRDIYTGELFF
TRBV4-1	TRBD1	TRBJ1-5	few	TGCGCCAGCAGCCAGGGACAGGGGGCCTATCAGCCCCAGCATTTT	CASSQGQGAYQPQHF
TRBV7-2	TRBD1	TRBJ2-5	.	TGTGCCAGCAGCTCCTCAAGGACAGGGGGGTACCAAGAGACCCAGTACTTC	CASSSSRTGGYQETQYF
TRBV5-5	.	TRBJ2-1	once	TGTGCCAGCAGCTTGGGATTCCGGGTTGGGAATGAGCAGTTCTTC	CASSLGFRVGNEQFF
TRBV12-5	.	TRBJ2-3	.	TGTGCTAGTGGACTAGGAGAGAGAAACACAGATACGCAGTATTTT	CASGLGERNTDTQYF
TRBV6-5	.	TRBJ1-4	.	TGTGCCAGCACCACCCGCCGGGGAACAGATGAAAAACTGTTTTTT	CASTTRRGTDEKLFF
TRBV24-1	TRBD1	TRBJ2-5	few	TGTGCCACCAGTCTCCATGAGGGGGCGAGAGAGACCCAGTACTTC	CATSLHEGARETQYF
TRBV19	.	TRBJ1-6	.	TGTGCCAGTAGGCCGGGGACTGGGACTTCCTATAATTCACCCCTCCACTTT	CASRPGTGTSYNSPLHF
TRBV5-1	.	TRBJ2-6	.	TGCGCCAGCAGCTTCACAGGGGGGGCCAACGTCCTGACTTTC	CASSFTGGANVLTF
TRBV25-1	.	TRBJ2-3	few	TGTGCCAGCAGTAGCGGGAGCACAGATACGCAGTATTTT	CASSSGSTDTQYF
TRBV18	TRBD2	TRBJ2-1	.	TGTGCCAGCTCGGCCGGGACTAGCGCCTTCAATGAGCAGTTCTTC	CASSAGTSAFNEQFF
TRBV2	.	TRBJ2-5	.	TGTGCCAGTAGCGGTATTCAAGAGACCCAGTACTTC	CASSGIQETQYF
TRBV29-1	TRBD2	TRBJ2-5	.	TGCAGCGCCCACTGGAGACTAGCGGGAGGGCCCGGGGAGACCCAGTACTTC	CSAHWRLAGGPGETQYF
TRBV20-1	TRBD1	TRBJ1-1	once	TGCAGTGCTAGTGGTGGACAGGGGAACACTGAAGCTTTCTTT	CSASGGQGNTEAFF
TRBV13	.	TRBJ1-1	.	TGTGCCAGCAGCTTAGGCGTGGGGCTAGCTTTCTTT	CASSLGVGLAFF
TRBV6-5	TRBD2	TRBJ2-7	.	TGTGCCAGCAGTCCCCCTAGCGGGAGCTACGAGCAGTACTTC	CASSPPSGSYEQYF
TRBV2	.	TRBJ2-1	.	TGTGCCAGCACGTCGCGCGGTGAGCAGTTCTTC	CASTSRGEQFF
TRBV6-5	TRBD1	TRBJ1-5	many	TGTGCCAGCAGGGACAGGTTTTATGGCAATCAGCCCCAGCATTTT	CASRDRFYGNQPQHF
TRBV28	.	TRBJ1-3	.	TGTGCCAGCCATAACAGGCTCCCTGGAAACACCATATATTTT	CASHNRLPGNTIYF
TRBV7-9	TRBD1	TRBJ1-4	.	TGTGCCAGCAGCTTCCAGGGGGCGCGAGAAAAACTGTTTTTT	CASSFQGAREKLFF
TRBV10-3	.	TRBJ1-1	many	TGTGCCTTTAAGGGACATAAGAACACTGAAGCTTTCTTT	CAFKGHKNTEAFF
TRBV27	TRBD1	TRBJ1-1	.	TGTGCCAGCAGTCCCAGGACAGGGACTGAAGCTTTCTTT	CASSPRTGTEAFF
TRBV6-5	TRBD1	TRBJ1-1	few	TGTGCCAGCAGCTGGAGGGACAGATTGAACACTGAAGCTTTCTTT	CASSWRDRLNTEAFF
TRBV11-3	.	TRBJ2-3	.	TGTGCCAGCAGCTTAGCAACGGGATACACAGATACGCAGTATTTT	CASSLATGYTDTQYF
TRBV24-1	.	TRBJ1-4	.	TGTGCCACCAGTGACGGGGATGAAAAACTGTTTTTT	CATSDGDEKLFF
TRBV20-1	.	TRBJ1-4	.	TGCAGTGCAGGGGACTATGAAAAACTGTTTTTT	CSAGDYEKLFF
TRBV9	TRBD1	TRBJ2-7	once	TGTGCCAGCAGCCCACCCGGGACAGGGGTCCACGAGCAGTACTTC	CASSPPGTGVHEQYF
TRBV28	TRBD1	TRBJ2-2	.	TGTGCCAGCAGTGGGACAGCGGATAACACCGGGGAGCTGTTTTTT	CASSGTADNTGELFF
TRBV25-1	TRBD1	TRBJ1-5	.	TGTGCCAGCAGTGAGGGGACAGGGGTTCAGCCCCAGCATTTT	CASSEGTGVQPQHF
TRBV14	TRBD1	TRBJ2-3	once	TGTGCCAGCAGCCGTAACAGGGGTAGCACAGATACGCAGTATTTT	CASSRNRGSTDTQYF
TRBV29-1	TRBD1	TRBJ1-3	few	TGCAGCGTCTCTGGGACAGTCTCTGGAAACACCATATATTTT	CSVSGTVSGNTIYF
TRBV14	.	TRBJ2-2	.	TGTGCCAGCAGTCGCCAGGGTTACACCGGGGAGCTGTTTTTT	CASSRQGYTGELFF
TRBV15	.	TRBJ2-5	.	TGTGCCACCAGCAGGAAGTGGGCAGGGTCGGTCACAGAGACCCAGTACTTC	CATSRKWAGSVTETQYF
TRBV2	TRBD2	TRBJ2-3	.	TGTGCCAGCAAACCTGGGACTAGCGGGAGAACAGATACGCAGTATTTT	CASKPGTSGRTDTQYF
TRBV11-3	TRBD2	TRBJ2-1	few	TGTGCCAGCAAGCGGGAGGGGAGCTCCTACAATGAGCAGTTCTTC	CASKREGSSYNEQFF
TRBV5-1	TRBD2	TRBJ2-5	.	TGCGCCAGCAGCTTGGCCGGGAGTGCGGGAGCACAAGAGACCCAGTACTTC	CASSLAGSAGAQETQYF
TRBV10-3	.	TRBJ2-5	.	TGTGCCATCAGTGAGCCAGGCCGCCATAGGGGGACCCAGTACTTC	CAISEPGRHRGTQYF
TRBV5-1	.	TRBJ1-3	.	TGCGCCAGCAGCTACAGGGTACTGGACTCTGGAAACACCATATATTTT	CASSYRVLDSGNTIYF
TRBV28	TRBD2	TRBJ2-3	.	TGTGCCAGCAGTTTATCCGGGGGGGATACGCAGTATTTT	CASSLSGGDTQYF
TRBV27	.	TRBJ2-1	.	TGTGCCAGCAGCTCCTCCCGGAGCTCCTACAATGAGCAGTTCTTC	CASSSSRSSYNEQFF
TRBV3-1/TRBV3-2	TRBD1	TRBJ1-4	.	TGTGCCAGCAGCCAACGGGACAGTCATGAAAAACTGTTTTTT	CASSQRDSHEKLFF
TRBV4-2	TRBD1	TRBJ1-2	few	TGTGCCAGCAGCCAAGGTGCCGGGACAGGGGACTATGGCTACACCTTC	CASSQGAGTGDYGYTF
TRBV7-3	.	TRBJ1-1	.	TGTGCCAGCAGCTCGGGGGTGAACACTGAAGCTTTCTTT	CASSSGVNTEAFF
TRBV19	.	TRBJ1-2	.	TGTGCCATTCGCCATCCAGGGGTTGGCTACACCTTC	CAIRHPGVGYTF
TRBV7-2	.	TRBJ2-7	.	TGTGCCAGCAGCTTAGCCGGACTTATCAACTACGAGCAGTACTTC	CASSLAGLINYEQYF
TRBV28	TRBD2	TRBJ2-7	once	TGTGCCAGCAGTTTACGGGTTGGGACTAGCGGGGGAGAAGGGCAGTACTTC	CASSLRVGTSGGEGQYF